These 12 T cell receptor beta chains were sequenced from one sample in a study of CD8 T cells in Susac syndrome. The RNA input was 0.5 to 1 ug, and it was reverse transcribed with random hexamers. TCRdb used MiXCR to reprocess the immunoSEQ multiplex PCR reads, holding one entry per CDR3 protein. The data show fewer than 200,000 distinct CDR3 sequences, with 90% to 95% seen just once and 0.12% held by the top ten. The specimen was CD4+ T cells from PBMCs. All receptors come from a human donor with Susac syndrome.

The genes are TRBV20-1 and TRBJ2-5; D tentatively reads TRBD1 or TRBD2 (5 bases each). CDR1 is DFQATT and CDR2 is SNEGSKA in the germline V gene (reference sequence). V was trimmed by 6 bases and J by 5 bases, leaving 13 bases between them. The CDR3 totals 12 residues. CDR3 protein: CSAGTAMETQYF. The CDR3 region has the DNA TGCAGTGCCGGGACGGCTATGGAGACCCAGTACTTC.

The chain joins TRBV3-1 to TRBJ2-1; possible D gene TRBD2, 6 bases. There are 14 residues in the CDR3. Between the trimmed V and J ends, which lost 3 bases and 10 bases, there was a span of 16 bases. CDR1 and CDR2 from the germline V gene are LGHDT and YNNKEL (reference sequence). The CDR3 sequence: CASSHASGLEEQFF. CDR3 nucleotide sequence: TGTGCCAGCAGCCATGCCAGCGGGCTGGAGGAGCAGTTCTTC.

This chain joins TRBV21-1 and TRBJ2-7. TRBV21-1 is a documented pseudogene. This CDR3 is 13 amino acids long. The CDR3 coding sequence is TGTGCCAGCAGCAGAGGACGTCACTACGAGCAGTACTTC. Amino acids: CASSRGRHYEQYF.

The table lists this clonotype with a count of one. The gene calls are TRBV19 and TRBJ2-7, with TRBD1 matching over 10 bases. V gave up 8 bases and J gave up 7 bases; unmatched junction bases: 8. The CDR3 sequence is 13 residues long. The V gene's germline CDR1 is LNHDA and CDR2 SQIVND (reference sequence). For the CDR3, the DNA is TGTGCCAGTGCCCGGACAGGGGGAATGGAGCAGTACTTC. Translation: CASARTGGMEQYF.

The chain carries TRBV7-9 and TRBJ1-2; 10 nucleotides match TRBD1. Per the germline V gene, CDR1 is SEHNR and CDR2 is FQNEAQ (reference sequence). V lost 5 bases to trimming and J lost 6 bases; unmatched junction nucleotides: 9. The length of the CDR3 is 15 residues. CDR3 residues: CASSTWDRGVDGYTF. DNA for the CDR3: TGTGCCAGCAGCACCTGGGACAGGGGAGTGGATGGCTACACCTTC.

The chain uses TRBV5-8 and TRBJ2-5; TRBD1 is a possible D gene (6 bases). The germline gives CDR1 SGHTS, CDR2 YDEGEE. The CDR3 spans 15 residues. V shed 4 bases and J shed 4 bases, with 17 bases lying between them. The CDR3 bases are TGTGCCAGCAGCCAAGGGGGAAGGGTAGTAGAGACCCAGTACTTC. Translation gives CASSQGGRVVETQYF. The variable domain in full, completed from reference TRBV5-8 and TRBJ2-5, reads EAGVTQSPTHLIKTRGQQATLRCSPISGHTSVYWYQQALGLGLQFLLWYDEGEERNRGNFPPRFSGRQFPNYSSELNVNALELEDSALYLCASSQGGRVVETQYFGPGTRLLVL.

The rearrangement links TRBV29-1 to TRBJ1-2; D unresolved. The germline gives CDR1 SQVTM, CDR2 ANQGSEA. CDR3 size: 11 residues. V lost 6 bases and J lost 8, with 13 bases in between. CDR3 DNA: TGCAGCGTGCCAGAAGGTGGGGGCTACACCTTC. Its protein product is CSVPEGGGYTF.

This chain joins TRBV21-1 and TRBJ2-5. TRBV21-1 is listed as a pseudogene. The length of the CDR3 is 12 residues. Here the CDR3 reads CASKFNQETQYF. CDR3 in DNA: TGTGCCAGCAAGTTCAACCAAGAGACCCAGTACTTC.

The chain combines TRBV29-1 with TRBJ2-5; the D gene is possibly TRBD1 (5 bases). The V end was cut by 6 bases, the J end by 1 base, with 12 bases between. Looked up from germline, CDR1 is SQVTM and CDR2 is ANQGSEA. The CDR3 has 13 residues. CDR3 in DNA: TGCAGCGTCTCCAGGGTGGGCCAAGAGACCCAGTACTTC. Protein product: CSVSRVGQETQYF.

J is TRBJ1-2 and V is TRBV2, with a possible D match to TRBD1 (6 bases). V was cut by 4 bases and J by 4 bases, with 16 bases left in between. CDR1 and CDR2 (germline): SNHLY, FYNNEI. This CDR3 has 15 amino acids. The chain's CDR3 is CASSAVQGSGYGYTF. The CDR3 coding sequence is TGTGCCAGCAGTGCCGTACAGGGATCAGGCTATGGCTACACCTTC.

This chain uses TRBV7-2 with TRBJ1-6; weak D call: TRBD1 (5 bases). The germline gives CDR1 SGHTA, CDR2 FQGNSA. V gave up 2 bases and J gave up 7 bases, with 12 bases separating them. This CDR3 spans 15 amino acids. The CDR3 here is CASSLRDGTNSPLHF. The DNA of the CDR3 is TGTGCCAGCAGCTTAAGGGACGGGACCAATTCACCCCTCCACTTT.

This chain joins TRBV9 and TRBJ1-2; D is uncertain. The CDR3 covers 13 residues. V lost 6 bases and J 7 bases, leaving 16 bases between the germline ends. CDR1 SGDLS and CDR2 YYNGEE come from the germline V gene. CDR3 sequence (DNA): TGTGCCAGCAAAGACGGAATGTGGGGTGGCTACACCTTC. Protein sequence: CASKDGMWGGYTF.